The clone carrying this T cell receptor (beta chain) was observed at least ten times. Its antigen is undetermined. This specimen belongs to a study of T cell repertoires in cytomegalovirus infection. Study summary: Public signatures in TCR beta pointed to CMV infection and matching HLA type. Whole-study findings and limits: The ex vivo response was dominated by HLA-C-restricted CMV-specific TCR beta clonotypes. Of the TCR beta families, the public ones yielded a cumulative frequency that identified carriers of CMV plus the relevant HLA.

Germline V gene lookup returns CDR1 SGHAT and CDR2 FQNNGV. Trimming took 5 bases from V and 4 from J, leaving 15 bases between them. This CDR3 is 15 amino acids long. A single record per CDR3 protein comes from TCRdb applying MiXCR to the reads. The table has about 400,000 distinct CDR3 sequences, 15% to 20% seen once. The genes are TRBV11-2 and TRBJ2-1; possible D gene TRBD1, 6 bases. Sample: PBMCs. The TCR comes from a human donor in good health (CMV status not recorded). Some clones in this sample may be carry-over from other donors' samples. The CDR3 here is CASSPNGQRYNEQFF. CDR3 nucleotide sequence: TGTGCCAGCAGCCCTAACGGACAGCGTTACAATGAGCAGTTCTTC. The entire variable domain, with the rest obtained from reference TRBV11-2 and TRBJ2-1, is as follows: EAGVAQSPRYKIIEKRQSVAFWCNPISGHATLYWYQQILGQGPKLLIQFQNNGVVDDSQLPKDRFSAERLKGVDSTLKIQPAKLEDSAVYLCASSPNGQRYNEQFFGPGTRLTVL.